This T cell receptor (beta chain) derives from a study of blood T cell repertoires in COVID-19. Overall study context: The cDNA or gDNA used as material had been derived from T cells, B-cell-depleted T cells, or PBMCs.

Trimming shortened V by 2 bases and J by 3 bases, and 8 bases separated the two germline ends. The V gene's germline CDR1 is LNHDA and CDR2 SQIVND (reference sequence). The length of the CDR3 is 14 residues. Data came from immunoSEQ multiplex PCR; TCRdb stores just in-frame clones and leaves some out. This sample yields about 200,000 clones, of which approximately 90% are seen a single time; just over 0.7% belongs to the top ten. The receptor was derived from a man between 35 and 55 years old with acute or convalescent COVID-19. The chain recombines TRBV19 with TRBJ1-5, with a tentative D call TRBD1 (5 bases). Input material: peripheral blood. The CDR3 DNA reads TGTGCCAGTAGTATAAAACAGGACAATCAGCCCCAGCATTTT. It encodes CASSIKQDNQPQHF.